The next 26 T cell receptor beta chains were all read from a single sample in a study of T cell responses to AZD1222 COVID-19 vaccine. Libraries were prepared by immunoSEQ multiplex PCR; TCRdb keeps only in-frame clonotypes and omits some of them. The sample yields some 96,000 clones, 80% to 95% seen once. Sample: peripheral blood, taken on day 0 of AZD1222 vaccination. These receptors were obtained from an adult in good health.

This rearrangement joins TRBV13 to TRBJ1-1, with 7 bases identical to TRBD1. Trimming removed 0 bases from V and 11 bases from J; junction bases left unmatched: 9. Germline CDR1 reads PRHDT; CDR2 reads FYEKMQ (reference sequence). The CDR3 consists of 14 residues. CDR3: CASSLGTGPALAFF. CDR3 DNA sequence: TGTGCCAGCAGCTTAGGGACAGGGCCCGCCCTGGCTTTCTTT.

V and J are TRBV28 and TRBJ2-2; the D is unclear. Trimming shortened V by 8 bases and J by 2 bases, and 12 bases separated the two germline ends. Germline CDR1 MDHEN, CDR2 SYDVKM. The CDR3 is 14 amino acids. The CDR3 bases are TGTGCCAGCGGAAGGTTCCTTAACACCGGGGAGCTGTTTTTT. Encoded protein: CASGRFLNTGELFF.

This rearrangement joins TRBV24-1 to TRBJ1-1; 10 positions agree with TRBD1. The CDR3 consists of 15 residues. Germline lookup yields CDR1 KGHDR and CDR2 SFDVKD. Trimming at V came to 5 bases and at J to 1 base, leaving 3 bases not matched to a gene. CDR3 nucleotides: TGTGCCACCAGTGGACAGGGGGCGGCGAACACTGAAGCTTTCTTT. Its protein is CATSGQGAANTEAFF.

The CDR3 reads CSAGVSGANVLTF. In nucleotides, the CDR3 is TGCAGCGCAGGGGTCTCTGGGGCCAACGTCCTGACTTTC. The chain has TRBV29-1 and TRBJ2-6; D perhaps matches TRBD1 (6 bases). The V and J ends lost 7 bases and 0 bases respectively, with 7 bases between them. Germline V gene lookup returns CDR1 SQVTM and CDR2 ANQGSEA. CDR3 length: 13 amino acids.

CDR3 nucleotides: TGTGCCAGCAGGTTCCGGGAACTTCTCTATGGCTACACCTTC. Translation: CASRFRELLYGYTF. The V and J genes are TRBV6-5 and TRBJ1-2; D not certain. CDR3 length equals 14 residues. The germline V gene has CDR1 MNHEY and CDR2 SVGAGI. V was pared by 6 bases and J by 4 bases, with 15 bases between.

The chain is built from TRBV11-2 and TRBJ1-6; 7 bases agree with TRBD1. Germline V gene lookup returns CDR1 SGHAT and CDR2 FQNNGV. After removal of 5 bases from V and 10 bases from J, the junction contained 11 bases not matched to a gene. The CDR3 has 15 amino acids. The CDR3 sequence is CASSTLTGRSSPLHF. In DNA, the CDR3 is TGTGCCAGCAGCACCCTGACAGGGCGTTCATCACCCCTCCACTTT.

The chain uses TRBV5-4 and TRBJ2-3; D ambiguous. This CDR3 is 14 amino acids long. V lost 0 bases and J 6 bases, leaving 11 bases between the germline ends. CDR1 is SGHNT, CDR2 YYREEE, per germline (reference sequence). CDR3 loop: CASSLVLGMDTQYF. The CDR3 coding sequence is TGTGCCAGCAGCTTGGTTCTAGGGATGGATACGCAGTATTTT. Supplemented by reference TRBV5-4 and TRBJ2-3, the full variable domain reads ETGVTQSPTHLIKTRGQQVTLRCSSQSGHNTVSWYQQALGQGPQFIFQYYREEENGRGNFPPRFSGLQFPNYSSELNVNALELDDSALYLCASSLVLGMDTQYFGPGTRLTVL.

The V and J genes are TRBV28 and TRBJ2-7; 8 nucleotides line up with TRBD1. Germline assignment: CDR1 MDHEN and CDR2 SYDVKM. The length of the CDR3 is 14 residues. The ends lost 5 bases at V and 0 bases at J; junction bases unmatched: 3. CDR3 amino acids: CASSPGQGSYEQYF. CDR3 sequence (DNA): TGTGCCAGCAGTCCAGGACAGGGCTCCTACGAGCAGTACTTC.

This CDR3 is CASSRSRLSTDTQYF. In nucleotides, the CDR3 is TGTGCCAGCAGCCGGTCGAGGCTCAGCACAGATACGCAGTATTTT. The rearrangement links TRBV3-1 (or the pseudogene TRBV3-2) to TRBJ2-3, with D unresolved. V lost 4 bases, J lost 0 bases, and 11 bases lay in between. The CDR3 totals 15 residues. Per the germline V gene, CDR1 is LGHDT and CDR2 is YNNKEL (reference sequence).

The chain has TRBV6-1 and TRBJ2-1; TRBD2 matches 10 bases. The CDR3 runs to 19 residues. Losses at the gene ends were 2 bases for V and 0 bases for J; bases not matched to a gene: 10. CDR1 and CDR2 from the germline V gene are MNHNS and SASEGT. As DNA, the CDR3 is TGTGCCAGCAGTGAACAGGTCCTAGCGGGGGTCAGCTCCTACAATGAGCAGTTCTTC. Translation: CASSEQVLAGVSSYNEQFF.

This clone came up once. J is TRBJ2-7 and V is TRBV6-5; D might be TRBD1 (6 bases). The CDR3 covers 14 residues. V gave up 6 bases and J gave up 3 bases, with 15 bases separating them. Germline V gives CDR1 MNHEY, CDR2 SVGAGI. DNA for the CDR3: TGTGCCAGCAGGCCGGGACGGGGACACTACGAGCAGTACTTC. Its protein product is CASRPGRGHYEQYF.

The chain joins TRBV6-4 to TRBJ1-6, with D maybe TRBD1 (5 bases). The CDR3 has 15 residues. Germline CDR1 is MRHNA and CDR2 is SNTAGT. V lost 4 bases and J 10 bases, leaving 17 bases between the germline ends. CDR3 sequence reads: CASSAVNGQGSPLHF. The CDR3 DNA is TGTGCCAGCAGTGCCGTGAATGGGCAGGGCTCACCCCTCCACTTT.

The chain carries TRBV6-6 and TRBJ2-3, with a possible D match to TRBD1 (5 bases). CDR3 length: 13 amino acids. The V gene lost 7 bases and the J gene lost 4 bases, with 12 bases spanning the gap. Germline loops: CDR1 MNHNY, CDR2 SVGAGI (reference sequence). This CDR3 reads CASTSVGPDTQYF. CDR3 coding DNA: TGTGCCAGCACCTCGGTGGGGCCAGATACGCAGTATTTT.

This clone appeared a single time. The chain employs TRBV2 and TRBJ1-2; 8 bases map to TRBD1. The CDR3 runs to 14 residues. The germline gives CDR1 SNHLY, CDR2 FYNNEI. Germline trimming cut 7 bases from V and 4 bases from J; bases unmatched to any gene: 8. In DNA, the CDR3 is TGTGCCAGCACCCAGGACAGGGTTGGCTATGGCTACACCTTC. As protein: CASTQDRVGYGYTF.

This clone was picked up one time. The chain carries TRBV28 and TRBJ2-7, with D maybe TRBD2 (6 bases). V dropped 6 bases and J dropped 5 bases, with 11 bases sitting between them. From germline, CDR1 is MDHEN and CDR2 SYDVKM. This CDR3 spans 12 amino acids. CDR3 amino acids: CASSGRVDEQYF. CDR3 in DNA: TGTGCCAGCAGCGGGAGAGTGGACGAGCAGTACTTC.

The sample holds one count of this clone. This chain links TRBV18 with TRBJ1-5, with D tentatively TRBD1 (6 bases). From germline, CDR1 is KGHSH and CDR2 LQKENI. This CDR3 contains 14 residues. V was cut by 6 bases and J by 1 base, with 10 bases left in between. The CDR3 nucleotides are TGTGCCAGCTCCTGGGGGCGAAGCAATCAGCCCCAGCATTTT. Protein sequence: CASSWGRSNQPQHF. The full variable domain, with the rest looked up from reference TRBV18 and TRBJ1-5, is NAGVMQNPRHLVRRRGQEARLRCSPMKGHSHVYWYRQLPEEGLKFMVYLQKENIIDESGMPKERFSAEFPKEGPSILRIQQVVRGDSAAYFCASSWGRSNQPQHFGDGTRLSIL.

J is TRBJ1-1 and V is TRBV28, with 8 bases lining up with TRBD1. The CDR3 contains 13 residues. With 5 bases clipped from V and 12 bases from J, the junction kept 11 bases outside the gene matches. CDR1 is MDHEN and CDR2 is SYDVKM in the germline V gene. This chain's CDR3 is CASSPRDRRGTFF. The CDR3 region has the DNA TGTGCCAGCAGTCCAAGGGACAGGAGGGGAACTTTCTTT.

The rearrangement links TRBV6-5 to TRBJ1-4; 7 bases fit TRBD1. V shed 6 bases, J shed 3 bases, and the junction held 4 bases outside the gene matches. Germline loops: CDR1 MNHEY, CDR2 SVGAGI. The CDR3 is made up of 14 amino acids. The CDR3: CASRRQGSNEKLFF. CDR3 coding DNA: TGTGCCAGCAGACGACAGGGATCTAATGAAAAACTGTTTTTT.

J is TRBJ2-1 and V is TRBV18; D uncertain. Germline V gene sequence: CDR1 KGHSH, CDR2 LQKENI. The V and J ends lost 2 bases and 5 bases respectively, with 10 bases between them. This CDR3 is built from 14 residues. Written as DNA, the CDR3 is TGTGCCAGCTCACCAGTTAGGGTTAACAATGAGCAGTTCTTC. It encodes CASSPVRVNNEQFF.

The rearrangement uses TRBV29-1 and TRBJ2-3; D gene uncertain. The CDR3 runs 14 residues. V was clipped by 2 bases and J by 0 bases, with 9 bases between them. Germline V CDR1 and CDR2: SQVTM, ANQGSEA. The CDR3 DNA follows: TGCAGCGTTGAACGGCGTTTTAGCACAGATACGCAGTATTTT. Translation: CSVERRFSTDTQYF.

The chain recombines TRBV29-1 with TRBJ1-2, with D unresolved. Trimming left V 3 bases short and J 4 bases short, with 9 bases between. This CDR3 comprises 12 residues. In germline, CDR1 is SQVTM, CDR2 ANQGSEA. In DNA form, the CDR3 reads TGCAGCGTTGATAAGGATGCCTATGGCTACACCTTC. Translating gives CSVDKDAYGYTF.

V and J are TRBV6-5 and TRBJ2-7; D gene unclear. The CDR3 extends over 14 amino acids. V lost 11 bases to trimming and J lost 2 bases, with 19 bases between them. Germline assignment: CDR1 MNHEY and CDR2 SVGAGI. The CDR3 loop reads CAGQELLPPYEQYF. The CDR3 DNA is TGTGCCGGTCAGGAGCTCCTGCCCCCCTACGAGCAGTACTTC.

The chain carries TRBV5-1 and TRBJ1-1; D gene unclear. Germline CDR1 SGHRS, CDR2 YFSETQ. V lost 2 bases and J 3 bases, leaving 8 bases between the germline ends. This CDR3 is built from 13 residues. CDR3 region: CASSFRADTEAFF. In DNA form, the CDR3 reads TGCGCCAGCAGCTTTAGGGCGGACACTGAAGCTTTCTTT.

The CDR3 is CASSPISGFGIYEQYF. The CDR3 region has the DNA TGTGCCAGCAGCCCTATATCCGGCTTTGGGATTTACGAGCAGTACTTC. This chain links TRBV7-9 with TRBJ2-7; no reliable D call. The germline gives CDR1 SEHNR, CDR2 FQNEAQ (reference sequence). This CDR3 comprises 16 residues. V was pared by 5 bases and J by 4 bases, with 21 bases between.

CDR3 sequence reads: CASSQGQGGVDTQYF. CDR3 nucleotides: TGTGCCAGCAGCCAGGGACAGGGAGGAGTAGATACGCAGTATTTT. J is TRBJ2-3 and V is TRBV14; 9 bases line up with TRBD1. The germline V gene has CDR1 SGHDN and CDR2 FVKESK. This CDR3 has 15 amino acids. J gave up 5 bases and V 3 bases, and 6 bases lay outside the gene matches.

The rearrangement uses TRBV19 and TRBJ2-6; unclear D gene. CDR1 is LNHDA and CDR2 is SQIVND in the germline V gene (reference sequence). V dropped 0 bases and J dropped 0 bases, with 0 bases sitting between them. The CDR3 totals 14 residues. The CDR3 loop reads CASSIDSGANVLTF. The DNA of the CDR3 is TGTGCCAGTAGTATAGACTCTGGGGCCAACGTCCTGACTTTC.